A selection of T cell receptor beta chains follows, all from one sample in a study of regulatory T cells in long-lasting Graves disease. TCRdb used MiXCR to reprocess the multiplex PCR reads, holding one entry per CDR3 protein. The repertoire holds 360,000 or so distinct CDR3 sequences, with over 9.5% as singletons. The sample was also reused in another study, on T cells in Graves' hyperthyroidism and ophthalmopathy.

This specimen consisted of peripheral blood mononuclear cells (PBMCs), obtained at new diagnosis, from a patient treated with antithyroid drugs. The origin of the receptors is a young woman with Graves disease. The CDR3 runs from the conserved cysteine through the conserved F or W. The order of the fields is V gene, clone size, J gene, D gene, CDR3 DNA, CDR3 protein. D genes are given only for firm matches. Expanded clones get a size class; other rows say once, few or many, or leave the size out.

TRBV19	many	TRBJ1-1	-	TGTGCCAGTAGTATATACCGGCCCTCAGGAGCTTTCTTT	CASSIYRPSGAFF
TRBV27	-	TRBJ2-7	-	TGTGCCAGCAGTTTAAGTTTTACCTACGAGCAGTACTTC	CASSLSFTYEQYF
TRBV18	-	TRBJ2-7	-	TGTGCCAGCTCACCACGGGGGAGTAGTAGGGAGCAGTACTTC	CASSPRGSSREQYF
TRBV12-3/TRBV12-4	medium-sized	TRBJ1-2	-	TGTGCCAGCAGTCTCTCCCTGATAGGTGGCTACACCTTC	CASSLSLIGGYTF
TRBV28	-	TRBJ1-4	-	TGTGCCAGCAGTTTAAAGTTCGGCAGTCGGAATGAAAAACTGTTTTTT	CASSLKFGSRNEKLFF
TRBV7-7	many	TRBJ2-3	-	TGTGCTAGCAGCTTAGGGGGATTGAGCACAGATACGCAGTATTTT	CASSLGGLSTDTQYF
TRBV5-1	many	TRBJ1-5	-	TGCGCCAGCGCTGAACTCAGCAATCAGCCCCAGCATTTT	CASAELSNQPQHF
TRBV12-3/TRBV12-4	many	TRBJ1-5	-	TGTGCCAGCAGTTTAACCCATCAGCCCCAGCATTTT	CASSLTHQPQHF
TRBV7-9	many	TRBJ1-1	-	TGTGCCAGCAGCTTTCAGTTGAAGCCGGGACAAACGAACACTGAAGCTTTCTTT	CASSFQLKPGQTNTEAFF
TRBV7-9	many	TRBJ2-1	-	TGTGCCAGCAGTAATAATGAGCAGTTCTTC	CASSNNEQFF
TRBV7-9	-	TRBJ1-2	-	TGTGCCAGCAGCTTAAGTGGGGGGGCGCCTCAATATGGCTACACCTTC	CASSLSGGAPQYGYTF
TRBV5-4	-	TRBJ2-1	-	TGTGCCAGCAGCTTGGGTCGGTCGGCCGCCGGGTATGAGCAGTTCTTC	CASSLGRSAAGYEQFF
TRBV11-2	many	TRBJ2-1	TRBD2	TGTGCCAGCAGTCTGACTAGCGGAATCTACAATGAGCAGTTCTTC	CASSLTSGIYNEQFF